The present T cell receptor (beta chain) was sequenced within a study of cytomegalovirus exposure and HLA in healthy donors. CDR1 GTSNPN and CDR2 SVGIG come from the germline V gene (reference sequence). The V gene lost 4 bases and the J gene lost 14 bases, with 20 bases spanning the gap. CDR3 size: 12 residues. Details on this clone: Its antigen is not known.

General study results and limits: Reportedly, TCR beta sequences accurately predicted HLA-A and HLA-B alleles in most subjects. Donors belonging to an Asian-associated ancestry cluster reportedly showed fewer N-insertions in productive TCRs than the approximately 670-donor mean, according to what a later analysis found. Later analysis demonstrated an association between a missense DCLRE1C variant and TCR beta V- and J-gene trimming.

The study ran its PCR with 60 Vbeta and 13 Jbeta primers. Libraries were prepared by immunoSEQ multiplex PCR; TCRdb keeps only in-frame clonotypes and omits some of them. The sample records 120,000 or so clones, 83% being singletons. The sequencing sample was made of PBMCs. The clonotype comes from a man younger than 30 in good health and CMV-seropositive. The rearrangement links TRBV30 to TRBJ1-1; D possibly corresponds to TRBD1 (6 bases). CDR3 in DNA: TGTGCCTGGACAATCGCACAGGGTCGACTCTTCTTT. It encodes CAWTIAQGRLFF.